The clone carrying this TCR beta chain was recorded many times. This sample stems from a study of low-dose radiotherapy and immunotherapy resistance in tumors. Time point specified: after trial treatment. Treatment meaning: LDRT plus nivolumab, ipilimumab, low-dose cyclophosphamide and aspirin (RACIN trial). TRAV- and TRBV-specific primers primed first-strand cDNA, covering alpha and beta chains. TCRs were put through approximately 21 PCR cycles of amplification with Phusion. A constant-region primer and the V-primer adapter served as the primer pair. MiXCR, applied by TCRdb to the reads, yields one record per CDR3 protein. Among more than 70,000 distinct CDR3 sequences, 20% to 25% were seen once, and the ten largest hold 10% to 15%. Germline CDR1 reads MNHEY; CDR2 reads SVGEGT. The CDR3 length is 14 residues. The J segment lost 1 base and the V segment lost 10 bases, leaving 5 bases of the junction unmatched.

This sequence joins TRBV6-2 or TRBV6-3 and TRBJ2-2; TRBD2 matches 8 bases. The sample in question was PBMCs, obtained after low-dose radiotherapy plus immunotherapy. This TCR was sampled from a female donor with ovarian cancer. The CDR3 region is CATKREWNTGELFF. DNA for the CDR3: TGTGCCACTAAGCGGGAGTGGAACACCGGGGAGCTGTTTTTT.